The sequence of this TCR beta chain was determined in a study of blood T cell repertoires in COVID-19. Study background: The United States, Italy and Spain provided the acute and convalescent COVID-19 samples.

Participant-given clinical history determined each cohort assignment. Libraries were prepared by immunoSEQ multiplex PCR; TCRdb keeps only in-frame clonotypes and omits some of them. In the table there are around 370,000 clones, 70% to 90% of which are singletons. The clonotype originates from a young woman who had recovered from COVID-19. Sequencing input: PBMCs or T cells enriched from blood (not recorded which).

The CDR3 sequence is CASSQEPGAPLQPQHF. CDR3 nucleotides: TGCGCCAGCAGCCAAGAGCCAGGGGCCCCTCTACAGCCCCAGCATTTT. The chain combines TRBV4-1 with TRBJ1-5, with D perhaps TRBD1 (6 bases). V was trimmed by 0 bases and J by 7 bases, leaving 16 bases between them. From germline, CDR1 is MGHRA and CDR2 YSYEKL. CDR3 length equals 16 residues.